The rows below give T cell receptor beta chains drawn from one sample of a study of OX40 agonist ivuxolimab in advanced cancers. This table comes from immunoSEQ multiplex PCR, and its TCRdb copy is limited to in-frame clones, with some not included. The sample has 60,000 to 100,000 clones; 94% are singletons. This material consisted of CD4+ or CD8+ T cells sorted from blood, taken in a trial of the OX40 agonist ivuxolimab. The receptors come from an adult with an advanced solid tumor such as melanoma, head and neck, liver or kidney cancer. Both conserved end residues are part of each CDR3. Each record gives: clone size, J gene, D gene, V gene, CDR3 protein, CDR3 DNA. A D gene is named only where the DNA matches it firmly. The listing skips clone size in some rows; elsewhere it reads once, few, many or a size class.

.	TRBJ1-2	.	TRBV7-9	CASSLLDQEKNYGYTF	TGTGCCAGCAGCTTATTGGACCAGGAGAAGAACTATGGCTACACCTTC
.	TRBJ1-1	TRBD1	TRBV6-5	CASSYPGQGYTEAFF	TGTGCCAGCAGTTACCCAGGACAGGGTTACACTGAAGCTTTCTTT
.	TRBJ1-3	.	TRBV9	CASSVGGATNTIYF	TGTGCCAGCAGCGTAGGGGGGGCTACAAACACCATATATTTT
.	TRBJ1-1	.	TRBV27	CASSLEGEGTEAFF	TGTGCCAGCAGTTTAGAGGGGGAAGGGACTGAAGCTTTCTTT
.	TRBJ2-4	TRBD1	TRBV9	CASSAGTGADIQYF	TGTGCCAGCAGCGCCGGGACAGGGGCCGACATTCAGTACTTC
.	TRBJ1-2	TRBD1	TRBV6-5	CASKQQGASYGYTF	TGTGCCAGCAAACAACAGGGGGCGTCTTATGGCTACACCTTC
.	TRBJ1-3	.	TRBV4-1	CASSPGVSGNTIYF	TGCGCCAGCAGCCCAGGGGTCTCTGGAAACACCATATATTTT
.	TRBJ1-4	TRBD1	TRBV30	CAWSVRPGTGRENEKLFF	TGTGCCTGGAGTGTACGGCCGGGGACAGGGCGGGAGAATGAAAAACTGTTTTTT
.	TRBJ1-5	.	TRBV30	CAWIGGGQTDNQPQHF	TGTGCCTGGATTGGAGGCGGCCAGACCGACAATCAGCCCCAGCATTTT
.	TRBJ2-3	TRBD2	TRBV4-2	CASSHDLTSGIGTDTQYF	TGTGCCAGCAGCCACGATTTGACTAGCGGGATTGGGACAGATACGCAGTATTTT
.	TRBJ2-1	.	TRBV6-6	CASSYSDSYNEQFF	TGTGCCAGCAGTTACTCGGACAGTTACAATGAGCAGTTCTTC
.	TRBJ2-2	.	TRBV18	CASSPQGGNTGELFF	TGTGCCAGCTCACCACAGGGGGGGAACACCGGGGAGCTGTTTTTT
.	TRBJ2-7	.	TRBV7-2	CASSLAPTGYSYEQYF	TGTGCCAGCAGCTTAGCGCCCACAGGCTACTCCTACGAGCAGTACTTC
.	TRBJ2-7	.	TRBV4-3	CASSQGLEQYF	TGCGCCAGCAGCCAAGGTCTCGAGCAGTACTTC
.	TRBJ1-2	TRBD1	TRBV27	CASSSMDRDRGSYGYTF	TGTGCCAGCAGTTCCATGGACCGGGACAGGGGGTCCTATGGCTACACCTTC
.	TRBJ1-2	.	TRBV11-2	CASSLVDGYTF	TGTGCCAGCAGCTTAGTTGACGGCTACACCTTC
.	TRBJ1-1	.	TRBV19	CASSISLNTEAFF	TGTGCCAGTAGTATCTCCCTGAACACTGAAGCTTTCTTT
.	TRBJ2-7	TRBD1	TRBV7-6	CASSSGTESSYEQYF	TGTGCCAGCAGCTCCGGGACAGAGAGCTCCTACGAGCAGTACTTC
.	TRBJ1-1	.	TRBV19	CASSTPADTVTEAFF	TGTGCCAGTAGTACCCCCGCGGACACGGTAACTGAAGCTTTCTTT
.	TRBJ2-5	.	TRBV7-9	CASSSPAFLERGQETQYF	TGTGCCAGCAGCTCGCCAGCCTTTCTAGAAAGGGGGCAAGAGACCCAGTACTTC
.	TRBJ2-3	TRBD2	TRBV6-5	CASSYNVAGGKDTQYF	TGTGCCAGCAGTTACAACGTAGCGGGGGGAAAGGATACGCAGTATTTT
.	TRBJ2-7	.	TRBV7-9	CASSLGDITYEQYF	TGTGCCAGCAGCTTAGGGGACATCACCTACGAGCAGTACTTC
.	TRBJ2-7	.	TRBV6-5	CASSYSTPYEQYF	TGTGCCAGCAGTTACTCGACGCCATACGAGCAGTACTTC
once	TRBJ2-7	TRBD2	TRBV4-1	CASSQGAGLATEQYF	TGCGCCAGCAGCCAAGGAGCGGGACTAGCTACCGAGCAGTACTTC
.	TRBJ1-5	.	TRBV28	CASSPGLQPQHF	TGTGCCAGCAGCCCGGGACTCCAGCCCCAGCATTTT
.	TRBJ2-1	TRBD2	TRBV7-6	CASSLLSSGNSYNEQFF	TGTGCCAGCAGCTTACTTTCTAGCGGGAACTCCTACAATGAGCAGTTCTTC
.	TRBJ1-3	.	TRBV5-6	CASSLLTEHSGNTIYF	TGTGCCAGCAGCCTCCTGACGGAGCACTCTGGAAACACCATATATTTT
.	TRBJ1-1	.	TRBV11-3	CASSLGRDGQNTEAFF	TGTGCCAGCAGCTTAGGCCGGGACGGACAAAACACTGAAGCTTTCTTT
.	TRBJ2-7	TRBD1	TRBV27	CASRDRGRSYSSYEQYF	TGTGCCAGCAGGGACAGGGGGCGCTCCTATAGCTCCTACGAGCAGTACTTC